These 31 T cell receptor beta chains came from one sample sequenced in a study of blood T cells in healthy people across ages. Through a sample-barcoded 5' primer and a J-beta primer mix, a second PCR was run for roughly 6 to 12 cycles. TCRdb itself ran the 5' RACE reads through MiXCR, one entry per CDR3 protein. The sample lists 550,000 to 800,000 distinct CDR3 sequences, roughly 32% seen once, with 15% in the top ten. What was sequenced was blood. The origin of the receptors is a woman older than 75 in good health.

The DNA for the CDR3 is TGTGCCAGCAGTCTGACAGGGGGCCCGACCCCCTACGGCTACACCTTC. Its translation is CASSLTGGPTPYGYTF. The chain couples TRBV27 to TRBJ1-2; 10 nucleotides line up with TRBD1. J was trimmed by 8 bases and V by 5 bases; bases with no gene match: 14. The germline V gene has CDR1 MNHEY and CDR2 SMNVEV (reference sequence). The CDR3 length is 16 residues.

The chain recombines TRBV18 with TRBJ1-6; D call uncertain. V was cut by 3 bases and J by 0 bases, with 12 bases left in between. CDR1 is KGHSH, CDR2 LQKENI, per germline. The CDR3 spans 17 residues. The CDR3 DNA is TGTGCCAGCTCACCGGGAAGGACGAGCTCCTATAATTCACCCCTCCACTTT. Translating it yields CASSPGRTSSYNSPLHF.

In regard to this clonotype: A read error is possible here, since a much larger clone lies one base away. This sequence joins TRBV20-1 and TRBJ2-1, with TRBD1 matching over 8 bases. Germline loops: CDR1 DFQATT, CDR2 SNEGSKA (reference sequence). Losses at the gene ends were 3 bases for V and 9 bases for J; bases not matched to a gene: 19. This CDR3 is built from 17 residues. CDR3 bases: TGCAGTGCTAGGGGGCTCCGGGACAGGTCAGGGGGGAGTGAGCAGTTCTTC. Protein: CSARGLRDRSGGSEQFF.

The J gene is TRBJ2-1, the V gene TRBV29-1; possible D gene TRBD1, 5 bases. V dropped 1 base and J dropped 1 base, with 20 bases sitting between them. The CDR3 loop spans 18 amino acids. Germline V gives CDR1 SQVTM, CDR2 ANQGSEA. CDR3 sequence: CSVEGAFVRGGSYNEQFF. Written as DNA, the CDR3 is TGCAGCGTTGAAGGGGCTTTCGTTAGGGGTGGGTCCTACAATGAGCAGTTCTTC.

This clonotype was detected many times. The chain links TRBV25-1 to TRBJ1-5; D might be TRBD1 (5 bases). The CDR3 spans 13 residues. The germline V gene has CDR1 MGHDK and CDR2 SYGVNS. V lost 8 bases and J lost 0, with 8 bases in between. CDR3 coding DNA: TGTGCCAGCTCAGGGTATAGCAATCAGCCCCAGCATTTT. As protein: CASSGYSNQPQHF.

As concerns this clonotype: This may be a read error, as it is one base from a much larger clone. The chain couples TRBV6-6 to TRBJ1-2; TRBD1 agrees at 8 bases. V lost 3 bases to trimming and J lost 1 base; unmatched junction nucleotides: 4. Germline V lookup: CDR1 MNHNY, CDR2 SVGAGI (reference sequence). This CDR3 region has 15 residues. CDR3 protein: CASSYQGAGNYGYTF. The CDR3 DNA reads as TGTGCCAGCAGTTATCAGGGGGCAGGTAACTATGGCTACACCTTC.

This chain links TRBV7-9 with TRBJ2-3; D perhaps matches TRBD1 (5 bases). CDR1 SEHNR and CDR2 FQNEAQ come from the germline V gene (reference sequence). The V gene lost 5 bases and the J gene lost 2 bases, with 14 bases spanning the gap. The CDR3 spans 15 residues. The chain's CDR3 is CASSLQDVPTDTQYF. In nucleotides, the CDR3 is TGTGCCAGCAGCCTACAGGATGTCCCCACAGATACGCAGTATTTT. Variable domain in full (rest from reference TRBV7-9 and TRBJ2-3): DTGVSQNPRHKITKRGQNVTFRCDPISEHNRLYWYRQTLGQGPEFLTYFQNEAQLEKSRLLSDRFSAERPKGSFSTLEIQRTEQGDSAMYLCASSLQDVPTDTQYFGPGTRLTVL.

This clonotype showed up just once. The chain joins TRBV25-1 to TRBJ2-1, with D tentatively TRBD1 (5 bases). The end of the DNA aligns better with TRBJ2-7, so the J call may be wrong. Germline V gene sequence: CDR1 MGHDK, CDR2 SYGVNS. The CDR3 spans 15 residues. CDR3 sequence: CASSESRGSNNEQYF. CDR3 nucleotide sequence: TGTGCCAGCAGTGAATCTAGGGGTTCGAACAATGAGCAGTACTTC.

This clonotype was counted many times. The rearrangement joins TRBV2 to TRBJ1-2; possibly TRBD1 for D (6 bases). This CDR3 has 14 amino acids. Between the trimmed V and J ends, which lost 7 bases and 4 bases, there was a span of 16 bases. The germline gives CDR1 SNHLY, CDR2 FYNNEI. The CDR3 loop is CASTPEQGSYGYTF. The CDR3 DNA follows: TGTGCCAGCACCCCAGAGCAGGGGAGCTATGGCTACACCTTC. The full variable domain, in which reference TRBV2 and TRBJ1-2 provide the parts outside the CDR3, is EPEVTQTPSHQVTQMGQEVILRCVPISNHLYFYWYRQILGQKVEFLVSFYNNEISEKSEIFDDQFSVERPDGSNFTLKIRSTKLEDSAMYFCASTPEQGSYGYTFGSGTRLTVV.

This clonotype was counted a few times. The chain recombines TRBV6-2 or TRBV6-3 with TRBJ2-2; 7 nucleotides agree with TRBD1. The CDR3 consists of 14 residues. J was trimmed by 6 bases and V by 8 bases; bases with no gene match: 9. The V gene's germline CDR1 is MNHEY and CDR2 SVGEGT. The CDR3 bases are TGTGCCAGCGGGGGATTGACAGGGTCCGGGGAGCTGTTTTTT. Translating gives CASGGLTGSGELFF.

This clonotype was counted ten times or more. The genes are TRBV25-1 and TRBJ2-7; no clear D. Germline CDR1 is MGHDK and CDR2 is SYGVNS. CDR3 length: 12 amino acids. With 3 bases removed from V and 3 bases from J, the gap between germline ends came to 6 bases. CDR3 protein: CASSDMGYEQYF. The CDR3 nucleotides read TGTGCCAGCAGTGATATGGGCTACGAGCAGTACTTC.

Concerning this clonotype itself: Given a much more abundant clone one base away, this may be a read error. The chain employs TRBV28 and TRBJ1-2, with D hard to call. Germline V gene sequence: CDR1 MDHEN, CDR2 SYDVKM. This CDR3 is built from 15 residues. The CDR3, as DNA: TGTGTCAGCAGTCCCGCCGGGTCCCCCTCTTATGGCTACACCTTC. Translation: CVSSPAGSPSYGYTF.

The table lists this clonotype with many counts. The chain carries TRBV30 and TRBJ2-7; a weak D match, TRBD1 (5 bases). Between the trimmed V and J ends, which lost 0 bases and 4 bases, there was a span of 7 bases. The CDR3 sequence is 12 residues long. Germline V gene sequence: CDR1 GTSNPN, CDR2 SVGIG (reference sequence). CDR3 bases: TGTGCCTGGAGTGTAGGGGTTTACGAGCAGTACTTC. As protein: CAWSVGVYEQYF. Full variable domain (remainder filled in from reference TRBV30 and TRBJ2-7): SQTIHQWPATLVQPVGSPLSLECTVEGTSNPNLYWYRQAAGRGLQLLFYSVGIGQISSEVPQNLSASRPQDRQFILSSKKLLLSDSGFYLCAWSVGVYEQYFGPGTRLTVT.

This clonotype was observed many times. The CDR3 protein is CSASGVSYEQYF. The CDR3 bases are TGCAGTGCTAGTGGGGTCTCCTACGAGCAGTACTTC. The V and J genes are TRBV20-1 and TRBJ2-7; D unresolved. CDR3 length equals 12 residues. Trimming cost V 3 bases and J 0 bases, with 6 bases left between them. Germline lookup yields CDR1 DFQATT and CDR2 SNEGSKA (reference sequence).

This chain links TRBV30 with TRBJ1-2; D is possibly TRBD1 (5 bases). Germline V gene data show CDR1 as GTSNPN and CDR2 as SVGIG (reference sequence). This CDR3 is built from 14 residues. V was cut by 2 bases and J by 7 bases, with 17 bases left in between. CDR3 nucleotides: TGTGCCTGGAGTTCCTCCCAGGGCTGGGGTGGCTACACCTTC. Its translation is CAWSSSQGWGGYTF.

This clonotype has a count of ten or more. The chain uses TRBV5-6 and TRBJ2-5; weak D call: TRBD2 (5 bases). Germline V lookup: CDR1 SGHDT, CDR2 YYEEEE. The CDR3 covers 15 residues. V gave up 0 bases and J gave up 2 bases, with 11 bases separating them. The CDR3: CASSLARGQQETQYF. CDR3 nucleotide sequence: TGTGCCAGCAGCTTGGCCCGGGGTCAGCAAGAGACCCAGTACTTC.

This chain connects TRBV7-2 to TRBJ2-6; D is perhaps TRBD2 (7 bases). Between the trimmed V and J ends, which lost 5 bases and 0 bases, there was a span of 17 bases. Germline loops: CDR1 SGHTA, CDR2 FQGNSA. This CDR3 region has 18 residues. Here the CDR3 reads CASSATRGGPSGANVLTF. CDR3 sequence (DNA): TGTGCCAGCAGCGCGACCAGGGGAGGGCCCTCTGGGGCCAACGTCCTGACTTTC.

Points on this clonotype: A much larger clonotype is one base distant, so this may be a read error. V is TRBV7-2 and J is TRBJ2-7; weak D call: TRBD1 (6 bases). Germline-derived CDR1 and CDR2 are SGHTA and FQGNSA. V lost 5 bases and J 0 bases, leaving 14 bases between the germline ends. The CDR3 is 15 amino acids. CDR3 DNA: TGTGCCAGCAGCCTGGACACAGGGTACTCCTACGAGCAGTACTTC. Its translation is CASSLDTGYSYEQYF.

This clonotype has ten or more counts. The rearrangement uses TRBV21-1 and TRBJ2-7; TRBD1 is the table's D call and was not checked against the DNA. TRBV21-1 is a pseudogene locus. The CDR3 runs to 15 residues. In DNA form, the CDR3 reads TGTGCCAGCAGCGAAAGGGACAGGGAAGCGGACGAGCAGTACTTC. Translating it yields CASSERDREADEQYF.

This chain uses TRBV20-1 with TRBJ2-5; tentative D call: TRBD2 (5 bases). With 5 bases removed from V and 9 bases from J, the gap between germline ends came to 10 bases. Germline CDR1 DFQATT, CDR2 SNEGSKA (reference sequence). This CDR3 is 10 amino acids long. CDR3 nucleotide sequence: TGCAGTGCTGTGGGCGGGTCCCAGTACTTC. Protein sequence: CSAVGGSQYF.

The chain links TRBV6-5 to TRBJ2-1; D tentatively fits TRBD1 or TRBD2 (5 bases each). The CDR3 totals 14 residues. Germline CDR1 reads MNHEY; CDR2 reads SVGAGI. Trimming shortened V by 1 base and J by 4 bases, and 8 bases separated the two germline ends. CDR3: CASSYLEGYNEQFF. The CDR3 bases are TGTGCCAGCAGTTACTTAGAGGGGTACAATGAGCAGTTCTTC.

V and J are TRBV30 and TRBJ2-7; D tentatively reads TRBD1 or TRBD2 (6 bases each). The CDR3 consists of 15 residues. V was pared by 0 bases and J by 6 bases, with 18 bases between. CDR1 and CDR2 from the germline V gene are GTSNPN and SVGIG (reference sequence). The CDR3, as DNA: TGTGCCTGGAGTGTACAGGGACTCCCGATCCTCGAGCAGTACTTC. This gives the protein CAWSVQGLPILEQYF. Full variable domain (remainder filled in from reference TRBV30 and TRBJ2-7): SQTIHQWPATLVQPVGSPLSLECTVEGTSNPNLYWYRQAAGRGLQLLFYSVGIGQISSEVPQNLSASRPQDRQFILSSKKLLLSDSGFYLCAWSVQGLPILEQYFGPGTRLTVT.

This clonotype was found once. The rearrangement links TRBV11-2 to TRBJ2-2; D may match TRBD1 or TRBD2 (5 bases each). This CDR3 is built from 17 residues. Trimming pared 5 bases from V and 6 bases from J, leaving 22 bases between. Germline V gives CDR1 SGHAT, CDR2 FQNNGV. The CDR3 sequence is CASSLFSGTTIAGELFF. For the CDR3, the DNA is TGTGCCAGCAGCCTATTCTCCGGGACCACGATCGCCGGGGAGCTGTTTTTT.

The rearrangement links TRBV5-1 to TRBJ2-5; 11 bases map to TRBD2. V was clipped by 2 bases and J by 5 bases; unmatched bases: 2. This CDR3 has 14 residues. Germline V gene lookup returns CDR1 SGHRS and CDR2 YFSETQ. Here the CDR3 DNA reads TGCGCCAGCAGCTTTCGACTAGCGGGGGAGACCCAGTACTTC. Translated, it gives CASSFRLAGETQYF.

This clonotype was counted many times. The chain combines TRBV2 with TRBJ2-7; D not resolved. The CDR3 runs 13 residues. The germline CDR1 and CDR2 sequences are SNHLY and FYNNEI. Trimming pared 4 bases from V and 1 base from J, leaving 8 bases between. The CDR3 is CASSGTDSYEQYF. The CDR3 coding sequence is TGTGCCAGCAGTGGGACGGATTCCTACGAGCAGTACTTC.

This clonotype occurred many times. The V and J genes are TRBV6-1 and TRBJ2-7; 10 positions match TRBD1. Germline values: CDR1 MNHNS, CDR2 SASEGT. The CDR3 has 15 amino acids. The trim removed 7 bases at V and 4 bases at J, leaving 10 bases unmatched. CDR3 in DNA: TGTGCCAGCATCGGAATCCGGGACAGGGGTTACGAGCAGTACTTC. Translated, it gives CASIGIRDRGYEQYF.

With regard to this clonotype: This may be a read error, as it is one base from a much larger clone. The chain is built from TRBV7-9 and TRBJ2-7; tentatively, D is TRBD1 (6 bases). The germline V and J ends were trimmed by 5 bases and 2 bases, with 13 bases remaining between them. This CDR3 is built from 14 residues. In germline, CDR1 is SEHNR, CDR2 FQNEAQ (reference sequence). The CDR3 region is CASSAQDSAYEQYF. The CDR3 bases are TGTGCCAGCAGCGCCCAGGACAGCGCCTACGAGCAGTACTTC.

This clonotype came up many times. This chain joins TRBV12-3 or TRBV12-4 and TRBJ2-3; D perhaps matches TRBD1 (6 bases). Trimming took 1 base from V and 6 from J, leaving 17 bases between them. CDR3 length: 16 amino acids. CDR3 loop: CASSLGRGRGMDTQYF. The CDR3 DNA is TGTGCCAGCAGTTTAGGTAGGGGCAGGGGTATGGATACGCAGTATTTT.

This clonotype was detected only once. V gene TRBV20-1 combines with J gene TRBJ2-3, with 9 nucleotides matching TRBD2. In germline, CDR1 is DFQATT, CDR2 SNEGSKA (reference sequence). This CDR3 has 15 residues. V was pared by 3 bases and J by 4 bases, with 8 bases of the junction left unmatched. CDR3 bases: TGCAGTGCTAGGCTCCTAGCGGGGAGCGCAGATACGCAGTATTTT. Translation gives CSARLLAGSADTQYF.

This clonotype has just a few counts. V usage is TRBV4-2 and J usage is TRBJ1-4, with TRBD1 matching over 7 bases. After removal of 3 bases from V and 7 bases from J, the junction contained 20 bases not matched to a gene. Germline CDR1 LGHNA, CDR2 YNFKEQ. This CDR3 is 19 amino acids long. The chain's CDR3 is CASSQDQGRSSTGSEKLFF. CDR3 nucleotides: TGTGCCAGCAGCCAGGATCAGGGGAGGAGTTCGACAGGGTCTGAAAAACTGTTTTTT.

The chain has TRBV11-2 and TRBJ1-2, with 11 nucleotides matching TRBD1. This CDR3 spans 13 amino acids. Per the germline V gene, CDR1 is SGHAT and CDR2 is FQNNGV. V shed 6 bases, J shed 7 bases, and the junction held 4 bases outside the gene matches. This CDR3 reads CASRRTGGSGYTF. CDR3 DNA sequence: TGTGCCAGCAGAAGGACAGGGGGCTCTGGCTACACCTTC.